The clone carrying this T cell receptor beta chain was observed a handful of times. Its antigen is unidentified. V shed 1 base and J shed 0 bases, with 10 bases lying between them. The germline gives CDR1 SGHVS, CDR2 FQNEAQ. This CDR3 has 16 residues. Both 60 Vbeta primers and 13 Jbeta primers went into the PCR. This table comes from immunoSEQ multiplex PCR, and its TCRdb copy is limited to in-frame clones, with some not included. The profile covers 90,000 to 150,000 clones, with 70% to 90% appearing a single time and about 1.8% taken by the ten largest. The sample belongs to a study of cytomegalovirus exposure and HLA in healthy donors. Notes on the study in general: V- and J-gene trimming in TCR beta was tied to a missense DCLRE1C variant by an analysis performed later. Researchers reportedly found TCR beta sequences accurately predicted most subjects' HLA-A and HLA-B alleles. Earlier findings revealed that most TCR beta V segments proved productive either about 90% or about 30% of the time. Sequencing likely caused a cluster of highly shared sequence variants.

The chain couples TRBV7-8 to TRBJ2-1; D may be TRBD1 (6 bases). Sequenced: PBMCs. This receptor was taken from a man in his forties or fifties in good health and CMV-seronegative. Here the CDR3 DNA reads TGTGCCAGCAGCTTAGATTCAGGGGTCTCCTACAATGAGCAGTTCTTC. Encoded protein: CASSLDSGVSYNEQFF.